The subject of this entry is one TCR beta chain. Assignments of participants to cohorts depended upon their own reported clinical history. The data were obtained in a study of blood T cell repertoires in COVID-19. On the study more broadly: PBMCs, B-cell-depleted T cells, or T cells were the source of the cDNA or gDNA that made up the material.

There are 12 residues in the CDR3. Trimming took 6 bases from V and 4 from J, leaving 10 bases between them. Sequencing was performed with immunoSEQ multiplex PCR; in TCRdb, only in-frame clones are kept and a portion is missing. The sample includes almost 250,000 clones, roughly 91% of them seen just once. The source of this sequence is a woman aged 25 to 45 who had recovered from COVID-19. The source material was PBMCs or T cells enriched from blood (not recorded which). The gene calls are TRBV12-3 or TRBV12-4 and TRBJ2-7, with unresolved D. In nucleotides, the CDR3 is TGTGCCAGCAGGAAAAGCGAGTACGAGCAGTACTTC. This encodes CASRKSEYEQYF.